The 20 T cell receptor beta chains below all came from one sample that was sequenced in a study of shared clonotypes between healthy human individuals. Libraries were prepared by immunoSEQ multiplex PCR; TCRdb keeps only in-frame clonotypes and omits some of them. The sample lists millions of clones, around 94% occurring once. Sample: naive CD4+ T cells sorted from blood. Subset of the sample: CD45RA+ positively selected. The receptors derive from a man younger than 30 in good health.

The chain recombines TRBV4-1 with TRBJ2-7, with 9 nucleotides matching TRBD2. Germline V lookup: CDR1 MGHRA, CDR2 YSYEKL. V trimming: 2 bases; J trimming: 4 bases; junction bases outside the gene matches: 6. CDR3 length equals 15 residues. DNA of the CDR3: TGCGCCAGCAGCCAACCAGCGGGAGGCAGGTACGAGCAGTACTTC. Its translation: CASSQPAGGRYEQYF.

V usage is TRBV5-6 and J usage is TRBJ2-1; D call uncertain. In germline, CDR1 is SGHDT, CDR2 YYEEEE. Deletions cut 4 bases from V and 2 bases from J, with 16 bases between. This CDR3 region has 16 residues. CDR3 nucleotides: TGTGCCAGCAGCCCCTTTACTTCCGCAGCCTACAATGAGCAGTTCTTC. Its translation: CASSPFTSAAYNEQFF.

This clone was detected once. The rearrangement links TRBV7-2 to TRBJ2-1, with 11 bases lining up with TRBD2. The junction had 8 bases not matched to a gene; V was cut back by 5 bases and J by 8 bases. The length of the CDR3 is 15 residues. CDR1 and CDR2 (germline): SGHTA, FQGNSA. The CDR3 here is CASSKTSGTWDEQFF. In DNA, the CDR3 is TGTGCCAGCAGCAAGACTAGCGGGACGTGGGATGAGCAGTTCTTC.

The DNA for the CDR3 is TGTGCCAGTAATCCAACGAGGGACAGCCCTCTTGGCTACACCTTC. This sequence encodes CASNPTRDSPLGYTF. The genes are TRBV19 and TRBJ1-2; TRBD1 agrees at 7 bases. From germline, CDR1 is LNHDA and CDR2 SQIVND (reference sequence). With 7 bases clipped from V and 7 bases from J, the junction kept 15 bases outside the gene matches. The CDR3 has 15 residues.

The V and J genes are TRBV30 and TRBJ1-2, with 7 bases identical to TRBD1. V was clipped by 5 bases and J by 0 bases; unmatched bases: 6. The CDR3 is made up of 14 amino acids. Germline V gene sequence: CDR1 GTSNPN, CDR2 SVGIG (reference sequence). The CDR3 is CAWFRQGANYGYTF. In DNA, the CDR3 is TGTGCCTGGTTTAGACAGGGTGCTAACTATGGCTACACCTTC.

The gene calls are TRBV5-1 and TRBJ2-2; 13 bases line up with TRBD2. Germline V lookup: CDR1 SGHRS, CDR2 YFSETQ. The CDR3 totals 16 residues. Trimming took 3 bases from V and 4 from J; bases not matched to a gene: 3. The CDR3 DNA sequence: TGCGCCAGCAGCTGGACTAGCGGGAGTGGCACCGGGGAGCTGTTTTTT. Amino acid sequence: CASSWTSGSGTGELFF.

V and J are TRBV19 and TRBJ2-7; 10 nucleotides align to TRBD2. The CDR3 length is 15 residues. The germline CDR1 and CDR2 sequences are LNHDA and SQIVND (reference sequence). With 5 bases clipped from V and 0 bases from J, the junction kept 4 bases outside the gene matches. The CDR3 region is CASSVRLAGSYEQYF. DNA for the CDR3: TGTGCCAGTAGTGTCCGACTAGCGGGCTCCTACGAGCAGTACTTC.

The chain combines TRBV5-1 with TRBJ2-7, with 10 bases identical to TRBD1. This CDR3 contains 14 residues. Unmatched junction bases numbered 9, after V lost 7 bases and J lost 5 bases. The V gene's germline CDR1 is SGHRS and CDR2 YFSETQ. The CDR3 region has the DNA TGCGCCAGCGGATCGACAGGGGGCAGCGACGAGCAGTACTTC. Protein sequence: CASGSTGGSDEQYF.

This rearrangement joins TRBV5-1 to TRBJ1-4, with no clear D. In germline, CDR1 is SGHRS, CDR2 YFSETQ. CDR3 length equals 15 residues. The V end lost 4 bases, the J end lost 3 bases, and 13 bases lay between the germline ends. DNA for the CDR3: TGCGCCAGCAGCGTCCAACCGGGTCCTAATGAAAAACTGTTTTTT. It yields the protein CASSVQPGPNEKLFF.

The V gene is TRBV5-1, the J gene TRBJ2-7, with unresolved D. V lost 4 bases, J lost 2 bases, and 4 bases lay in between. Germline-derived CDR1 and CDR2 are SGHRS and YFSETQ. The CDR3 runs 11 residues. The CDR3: CASSDPYEQYF. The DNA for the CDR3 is TGCGCCAGCAGCGATCCCTACGAGCAGTACTTC.

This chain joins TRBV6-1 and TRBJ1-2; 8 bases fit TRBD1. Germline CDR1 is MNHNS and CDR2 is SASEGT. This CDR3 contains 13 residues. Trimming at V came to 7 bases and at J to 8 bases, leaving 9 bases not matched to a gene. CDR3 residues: CASTTDRVQGYTF. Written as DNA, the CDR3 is TGTGCCAGCACCACGGACAGGGTACAGGGCTACACCTTC.

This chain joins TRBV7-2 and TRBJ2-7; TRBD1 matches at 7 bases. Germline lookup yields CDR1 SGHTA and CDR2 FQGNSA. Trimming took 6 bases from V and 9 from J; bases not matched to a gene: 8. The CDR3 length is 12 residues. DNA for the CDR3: TGTGCCAGCAGTAACCAGGGGGTCGGGCAGTACTTC. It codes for CASSNQGVGQYF.

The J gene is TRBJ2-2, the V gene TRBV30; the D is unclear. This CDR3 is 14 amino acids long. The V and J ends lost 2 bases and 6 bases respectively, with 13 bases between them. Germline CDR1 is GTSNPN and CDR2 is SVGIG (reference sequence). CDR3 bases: TGTGCCTGGAGTTTGAGTCAGCCTGCCGGGGAGCTGTTTTTT. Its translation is CAWSLSQPAGELFF.

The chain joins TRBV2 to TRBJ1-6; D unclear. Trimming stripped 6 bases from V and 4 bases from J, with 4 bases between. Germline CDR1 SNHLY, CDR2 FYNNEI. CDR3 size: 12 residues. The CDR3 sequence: CASRFYNSPLHF. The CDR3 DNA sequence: TGTGCCAGCAGGTTTTATAATTCACCCCTCCACTTT. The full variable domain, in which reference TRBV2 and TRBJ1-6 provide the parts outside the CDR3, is EPEVTQTPSHQVTQMGQEVILRCVPISNHLYFYWYRQILGQKVEFLVSFYNNEISEKSEIFDDQFSVERPDGSNFTLKIRSTKLEDSAMYFCASRFYNSPLHFGNGTRLTVT.

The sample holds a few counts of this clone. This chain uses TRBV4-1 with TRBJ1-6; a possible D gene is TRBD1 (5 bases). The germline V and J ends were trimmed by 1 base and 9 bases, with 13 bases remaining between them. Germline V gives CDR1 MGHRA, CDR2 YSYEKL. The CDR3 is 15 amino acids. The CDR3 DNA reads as TGCGCCAGCAGCCAAGGGGACGGCCGGACTTCACCCCTCCACTTT. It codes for CASSQGDGRTSPLHF.

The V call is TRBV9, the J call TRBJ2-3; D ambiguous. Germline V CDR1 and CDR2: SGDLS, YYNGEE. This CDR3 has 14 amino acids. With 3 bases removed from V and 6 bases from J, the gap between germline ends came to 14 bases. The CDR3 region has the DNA TGTGCCAGCAGCGCCCGACGCGACGGGGATACGCAGTATTTT. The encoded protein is CASSARRDGDTQYF.

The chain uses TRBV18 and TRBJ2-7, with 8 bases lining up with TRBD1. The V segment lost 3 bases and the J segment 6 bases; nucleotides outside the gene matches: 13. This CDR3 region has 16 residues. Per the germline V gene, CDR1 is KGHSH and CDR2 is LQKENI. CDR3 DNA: TGTGCCAGCTCACCCGGACAGGGAGTATCGGGTTCCGAGCAGTACTTC. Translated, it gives CASSPGQGVSGSEQYF. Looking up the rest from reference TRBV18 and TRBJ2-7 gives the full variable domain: NAGVMQNPRHLVRRRGQEARLRCSPMKGHSHVYWYRQLPEEGLKFMVYLQKENIIDESGMPKERFSAEFPKEGPSILRIQQVVRGDSAAYFCASSPGQGVSGSEQYFGPGTRLTVT.

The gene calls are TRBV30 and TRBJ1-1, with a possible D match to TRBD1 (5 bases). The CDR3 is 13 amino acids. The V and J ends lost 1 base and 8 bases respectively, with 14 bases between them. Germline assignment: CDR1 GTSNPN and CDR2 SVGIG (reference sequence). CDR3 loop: CAWSGGVGGEAFF. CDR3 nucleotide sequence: TGTGCCTGGAGTGGTGGGGTCGGGGGGGAAGCTTTCTTT.

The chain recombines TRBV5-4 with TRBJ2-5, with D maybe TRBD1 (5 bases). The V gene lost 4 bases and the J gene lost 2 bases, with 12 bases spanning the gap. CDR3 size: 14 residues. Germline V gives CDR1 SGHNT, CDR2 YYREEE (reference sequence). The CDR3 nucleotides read TGTGCCAGCAGCCCTGGGGCGGTACAAGAGACCCAGTACTTC. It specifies CASSPGAVQETQYF.

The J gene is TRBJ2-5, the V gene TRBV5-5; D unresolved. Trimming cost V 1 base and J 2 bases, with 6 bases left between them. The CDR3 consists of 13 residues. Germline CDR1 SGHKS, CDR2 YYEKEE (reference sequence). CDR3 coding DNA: TGTGCCAGCAGCTTGATAGGGCAAGAGACCCAGTACTTC. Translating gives CASSLIGQETQYF.